This T cell receptor (beta chain) was obtained from a study of tumor-infiltrating lymphocytes in primary liver carcinoma. They got blood RNA out of unsorted whole blood and also pulled out germline DNA. Chronic HBV infection, which was untreated, was present in the patients. Germline lookup yields CDR1 LGHNA and CDR2 YNFKEQ. V was pared by 0 bases and J by 7 bases, with 7 bases between. This CDR3 is 12 amino acids long. This clonotype was recorded at least ten times. Priming with a constant-region primer yielded TCR beta cDNA from about 480 ng total RNA. For TCR beta, libraries were produced by three nested multiplex PCR rounds using slightly modified ARM-PCR. The first two PCR rounds, around 11 cycles each, used TRBV1-TRBV30 forward primers and a C-beta reverse primer. TCRdb redid the calling of the multiplex PCR reads with MiXCR, one entry per CDR3 protein. The sample lists a few hundred thousand distinct CDR3 sequences; about 50% were seen once.

Sequenced input: peripheral blood. The sequence derives from a woman aged 25 to 39 with primary liver carcinoma and hepatitis B virus infection. This sequence joins TRBV4-2 and TRBJ2-7; a possible D gene is TRBD2 (5 bases). The CDR3 loop reads CASSQERGEQYF. CDR3 in DNA: TGTGCCAGCAGCCAAGAACGCGGGGAGCAGTACTTC.